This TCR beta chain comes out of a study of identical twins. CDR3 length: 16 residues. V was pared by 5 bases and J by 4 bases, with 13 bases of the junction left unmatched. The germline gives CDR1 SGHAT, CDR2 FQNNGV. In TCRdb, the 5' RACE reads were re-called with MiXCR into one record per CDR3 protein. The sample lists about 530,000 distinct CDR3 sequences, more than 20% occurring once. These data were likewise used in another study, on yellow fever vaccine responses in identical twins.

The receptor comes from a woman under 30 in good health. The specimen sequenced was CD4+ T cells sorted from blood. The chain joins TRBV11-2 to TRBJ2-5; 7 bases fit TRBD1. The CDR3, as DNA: TGTGCCAGCAGCCCCCGGACAGGTCGGAGAATAGAGACCCAGTACTTC. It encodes CASSPRTGRRIETQYF.